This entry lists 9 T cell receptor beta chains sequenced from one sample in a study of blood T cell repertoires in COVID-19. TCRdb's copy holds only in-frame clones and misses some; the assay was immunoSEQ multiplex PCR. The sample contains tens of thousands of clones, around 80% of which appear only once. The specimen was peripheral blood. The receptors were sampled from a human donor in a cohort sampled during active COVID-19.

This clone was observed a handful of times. The CDR3 DNA reads TGTGCCAGCAGCCGTACGGGGGAGCAGTACTTC. Translated, it gives CASSRTGEQYF. The chain is built from TRBV7-9 and TRBJ2-7; D possibly corresponds to TRBD2 (5 bases). Trimming left V 5 bases short and J 7 bases short, with 9 bases between. The germline CDR1 and CDR2 sequences are SEHNR and FQNEAQ (reference sequence). This CDR3 spans 11 amino acids.

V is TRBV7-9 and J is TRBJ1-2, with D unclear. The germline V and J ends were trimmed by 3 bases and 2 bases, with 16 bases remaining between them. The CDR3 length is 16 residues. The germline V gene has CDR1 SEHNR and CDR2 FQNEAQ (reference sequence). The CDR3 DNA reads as TGTGCCAGCAGCTTGTGGCCCCGATCCGCCAACTATGGCTACACCTTC. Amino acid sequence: CASSLWPRSANYGYTF.

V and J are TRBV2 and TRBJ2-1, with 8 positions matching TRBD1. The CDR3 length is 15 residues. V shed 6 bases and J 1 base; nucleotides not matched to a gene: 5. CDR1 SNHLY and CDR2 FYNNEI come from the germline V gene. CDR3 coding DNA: TGTGCCAGCAGGGCTGACAGGGGTTCCTACAATGAGCAGTTCTTC. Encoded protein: CASRADRGSYNEQFF.

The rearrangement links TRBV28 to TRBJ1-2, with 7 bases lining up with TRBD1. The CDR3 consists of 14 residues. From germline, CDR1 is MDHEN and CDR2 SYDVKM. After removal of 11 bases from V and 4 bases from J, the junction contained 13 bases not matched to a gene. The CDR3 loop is CAGATGAIGYGYTF. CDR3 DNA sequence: TGTGCCGGCGCAACAGGGGCGATAGGCTATGGCTACACCTTC.

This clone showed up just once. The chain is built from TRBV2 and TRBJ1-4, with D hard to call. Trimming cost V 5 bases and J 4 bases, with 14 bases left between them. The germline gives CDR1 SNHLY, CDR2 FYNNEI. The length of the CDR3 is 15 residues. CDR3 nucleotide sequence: TGTGCCAGCAGTTTGGTCAGCGGATTTAATGAAAAACTGTTTTTT. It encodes CASSLVSGFNEKLFF.

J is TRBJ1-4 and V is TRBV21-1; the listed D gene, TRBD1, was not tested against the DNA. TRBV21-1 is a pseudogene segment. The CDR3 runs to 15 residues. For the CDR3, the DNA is TGTGCCAGCCTAGATAGGGACAGGGCGGAGGAAAAACTGTTTTTT. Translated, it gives CASLDRDRAEEKLFF.

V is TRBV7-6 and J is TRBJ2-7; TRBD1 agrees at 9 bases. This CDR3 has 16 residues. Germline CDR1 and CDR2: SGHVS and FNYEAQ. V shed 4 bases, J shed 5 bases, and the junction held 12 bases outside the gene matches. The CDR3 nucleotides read TGTGCCAGCAGCTCCACGGGATGGACAGGGGTTAACGAGCAGTACTTC. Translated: CASSSTGWTGVNEQYF.

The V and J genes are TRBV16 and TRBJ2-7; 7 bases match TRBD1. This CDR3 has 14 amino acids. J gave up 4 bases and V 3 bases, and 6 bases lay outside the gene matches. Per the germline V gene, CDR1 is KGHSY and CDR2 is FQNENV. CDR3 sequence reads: CASSHRDRPYEQYF. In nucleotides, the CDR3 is TGTGCCAGCAGCCACCGGGACAGACCGTACGAGCAGTACTTC.

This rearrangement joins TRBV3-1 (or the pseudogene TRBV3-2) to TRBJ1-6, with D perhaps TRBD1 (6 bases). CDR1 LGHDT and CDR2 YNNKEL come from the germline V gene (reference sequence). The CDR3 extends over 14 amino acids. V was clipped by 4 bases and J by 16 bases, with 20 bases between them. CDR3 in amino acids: CASSLQGGTGRLHF. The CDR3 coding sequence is TGTGCCAGCAGCCTACAGGGTGGCACGGGGCGGCTCCACTTT.